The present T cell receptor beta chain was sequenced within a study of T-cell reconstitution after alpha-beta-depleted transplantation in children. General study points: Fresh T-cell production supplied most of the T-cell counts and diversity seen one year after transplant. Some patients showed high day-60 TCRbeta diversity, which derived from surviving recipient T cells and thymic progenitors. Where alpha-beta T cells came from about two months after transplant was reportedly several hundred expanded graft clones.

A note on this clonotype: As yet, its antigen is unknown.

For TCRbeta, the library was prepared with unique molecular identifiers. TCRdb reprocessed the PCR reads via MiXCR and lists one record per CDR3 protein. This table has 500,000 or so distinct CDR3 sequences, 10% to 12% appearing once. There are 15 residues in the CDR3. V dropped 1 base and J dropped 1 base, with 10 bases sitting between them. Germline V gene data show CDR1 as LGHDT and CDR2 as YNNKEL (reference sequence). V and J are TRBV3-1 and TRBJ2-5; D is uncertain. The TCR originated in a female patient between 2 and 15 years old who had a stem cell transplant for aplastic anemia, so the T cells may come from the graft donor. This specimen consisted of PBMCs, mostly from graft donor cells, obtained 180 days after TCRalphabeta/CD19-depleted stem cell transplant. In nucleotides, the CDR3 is TGTGCCAGCAGCCAAGGATCGGTGGGCCAAGAGACCCAGTACTTC. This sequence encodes CASSQGSVGQETQYF.